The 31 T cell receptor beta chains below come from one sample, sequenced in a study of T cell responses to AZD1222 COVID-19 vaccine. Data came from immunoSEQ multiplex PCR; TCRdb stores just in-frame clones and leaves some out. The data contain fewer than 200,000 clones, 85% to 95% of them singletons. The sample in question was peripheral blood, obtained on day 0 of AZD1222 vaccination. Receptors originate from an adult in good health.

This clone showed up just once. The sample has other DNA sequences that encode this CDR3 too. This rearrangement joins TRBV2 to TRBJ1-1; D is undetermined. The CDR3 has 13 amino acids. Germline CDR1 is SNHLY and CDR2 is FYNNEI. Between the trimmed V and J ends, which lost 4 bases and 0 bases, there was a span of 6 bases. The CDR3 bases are TGTGCCAGCAGTGCGGCGATGAACACTGAAGCTTTCTTT. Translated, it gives CASSAAMNTEAFF. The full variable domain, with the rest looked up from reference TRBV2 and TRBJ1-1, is EPEVTQTPSHQVTQMGQEVILRCVPISNHLYFYWYRQILGQKVEFLVSFYNNEISEKSEIFDDQFSVERPDGSNFTLKIRSTKLEDSAMYFCASSAAMNTEAFFGQGTRLTVV.

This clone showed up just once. CDR3 sequence reads: CASGDGQAYYGYTF. In DNA form, the CDR3 reads TGTGCCAGCGGGGACGGACAGGCCTACTATGGCTACACCTTC. The V call is TRBV6-5, the J call TRBJ1-2, with 7 bases lining up with TRBD1. The CDR3 is made up of 14 amino acids. V shed 8 bases and J 3 bases; nucleotides not matched to a gene: 9. Germline values: CDR1 MNHEY, CDR2 SVGAGI.

CDR3 nucleotides: TGTGCCATCAGCAGAGGAGACCCAACCACAGATACGCAGTATTTT. Its translation is CAISRGDPTTDTQYF. The chain has TRBV10-3 and TRBJ2-3; no firm D call. Germline CDR1 ENHRY, CDR2 SYGVKD. This CDR3 contains 15 residues. V lost 6 bases and J lost 2, with 15 bases in between.

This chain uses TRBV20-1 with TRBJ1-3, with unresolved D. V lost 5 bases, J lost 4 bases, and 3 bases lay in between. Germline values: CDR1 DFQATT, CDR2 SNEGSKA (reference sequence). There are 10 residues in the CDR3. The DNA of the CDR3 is TGCAGTGCTGGGGGAAACACCATATATTTT. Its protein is CSAGGNTIYF.

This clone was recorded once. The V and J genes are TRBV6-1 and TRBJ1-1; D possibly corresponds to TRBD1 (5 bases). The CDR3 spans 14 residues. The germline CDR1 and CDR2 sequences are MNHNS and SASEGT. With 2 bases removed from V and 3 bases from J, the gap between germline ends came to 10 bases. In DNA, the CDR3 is TGTGCCAGCAGTGAACGGCTGGGGGACACTGAAGCTTTCTTT. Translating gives CASSERLGDTEAFF.

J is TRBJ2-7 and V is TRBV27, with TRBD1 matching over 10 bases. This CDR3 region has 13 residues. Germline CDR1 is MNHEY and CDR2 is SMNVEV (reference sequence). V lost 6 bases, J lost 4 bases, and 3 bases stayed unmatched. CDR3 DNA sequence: TGTGCCAGCAGCCGGGACAGGGGTTACGAGCAGTACTTC. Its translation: CASSRDRGYEQYF.

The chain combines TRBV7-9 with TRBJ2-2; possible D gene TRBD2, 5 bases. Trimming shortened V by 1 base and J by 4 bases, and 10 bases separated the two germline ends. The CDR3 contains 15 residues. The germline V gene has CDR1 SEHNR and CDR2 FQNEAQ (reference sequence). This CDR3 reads CASSLDPAVTGELFF. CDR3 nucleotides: TGTGCCAGCAGCTTAGATCCAGCGGTCACCGGGGAGCTGTTTTTT.

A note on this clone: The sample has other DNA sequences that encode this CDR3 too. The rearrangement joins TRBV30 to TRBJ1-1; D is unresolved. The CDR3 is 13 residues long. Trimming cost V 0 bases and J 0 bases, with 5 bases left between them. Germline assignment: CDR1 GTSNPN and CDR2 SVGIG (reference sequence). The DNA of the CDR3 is TGTGCCTGGAGTGTAGTCATGAACACTGAAGCTTTCTTT. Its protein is CAWSVVMNTEAFF.

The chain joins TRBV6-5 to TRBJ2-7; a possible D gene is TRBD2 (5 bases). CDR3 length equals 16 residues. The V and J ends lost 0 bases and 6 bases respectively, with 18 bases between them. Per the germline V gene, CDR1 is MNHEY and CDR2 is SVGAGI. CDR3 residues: CASSYSFTADRGEQYF. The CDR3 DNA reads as TGTGCCAGCAGTTACTCGTTCACAGCCGACCGGGGCGAGCAGTACTTC.

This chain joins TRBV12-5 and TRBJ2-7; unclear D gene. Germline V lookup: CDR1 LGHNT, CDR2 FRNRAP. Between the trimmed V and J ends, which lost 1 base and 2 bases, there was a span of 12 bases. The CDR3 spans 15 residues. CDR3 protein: CASGLGDTGTYEQYF. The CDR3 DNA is TGTGCTAGTGGTTTGGGGGATACTGGTACCTACGAGCAGTACTTC. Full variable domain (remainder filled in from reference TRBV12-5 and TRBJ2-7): DARVTQTPRHKVTEMGQEVTMRCQPILGHNTVFWYRQTMMQGLELLAYFRNRAPLDDSGMPKDRFSAEMPDATLATLKIQPSEPRDSAVYFCASGLGDTGTYEQYFGPGTRLTVT.

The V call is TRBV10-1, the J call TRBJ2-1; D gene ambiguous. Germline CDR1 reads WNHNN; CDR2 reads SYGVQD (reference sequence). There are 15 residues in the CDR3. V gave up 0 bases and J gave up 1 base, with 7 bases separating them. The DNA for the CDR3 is TGCGCCAGCAGTGAGTCGGGTAGGTCCTACAATGAGCAGTTCTTC. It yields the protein CASSESGRSYNEQFF.

CDR3 sequence (DNA): TGTGCCAGTAGTATTACTAGCGGGAGAGAATCACGGGAGCAGTACTTC. This translates into CASSITSGRESREQYF. The chain uses TRBV19 and TRBJ2-7; 11 bases are shared with TRBD2. Losses at the gene ends were 3 bases for V and 7 bases for J; bases not matched to a gene: 11. Germline lookup yields CDR1 LNHDA and CDR2 SQIVND (reference sequence). The CDR3 totals 16 residues. Full variable domain (outside the CDR3, taken from reference TRBV19 and TRBJ2-7): DGGITQSPKYLFRKEGQNVTLSCEQNLNHDAMYWYRQDPGQGLRLIYYSQIVNDFQKGDIAEGYSVSREKKESFPLTVTSAQKNPTAFYLCASSITSGRESREQYFGPGTRLTVT.

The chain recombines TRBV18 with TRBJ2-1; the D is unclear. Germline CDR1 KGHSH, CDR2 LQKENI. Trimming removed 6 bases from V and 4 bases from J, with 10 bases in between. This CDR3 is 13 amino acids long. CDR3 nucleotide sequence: TGTGCCAGCTCCCCGACCGAGTACAATGAGCAGTTCTTC. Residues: CASSPTEYNEQFF.

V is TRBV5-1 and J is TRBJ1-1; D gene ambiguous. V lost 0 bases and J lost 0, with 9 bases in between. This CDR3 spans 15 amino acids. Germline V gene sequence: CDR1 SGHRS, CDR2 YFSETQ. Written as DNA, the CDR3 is TGCGCCAGCAGCTTGGTTCCAGGCCTGAACACTGAAGCTTTCTTT. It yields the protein CASSLVPGLNTEAFF.

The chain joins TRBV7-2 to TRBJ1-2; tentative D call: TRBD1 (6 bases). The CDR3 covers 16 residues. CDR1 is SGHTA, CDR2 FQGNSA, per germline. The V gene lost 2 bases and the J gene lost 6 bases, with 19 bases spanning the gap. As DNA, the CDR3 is TGTGCCAGCAGCTTAACCTGGGGACAAATTTCGGATGGCTACACCTTC. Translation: CASSLTWGQISDGYTF. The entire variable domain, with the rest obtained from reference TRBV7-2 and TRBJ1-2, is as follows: GAGVSQSPSNKVTEKGKDVELRCDPISGHTALYWYRQSLGQGLEFLIYFQGNSAPDKSGLPSDRFSAERTGGSVSTLTIQRTQQEDSAVYLCASSLTWGQISDGYTFGSGTRLTVV.

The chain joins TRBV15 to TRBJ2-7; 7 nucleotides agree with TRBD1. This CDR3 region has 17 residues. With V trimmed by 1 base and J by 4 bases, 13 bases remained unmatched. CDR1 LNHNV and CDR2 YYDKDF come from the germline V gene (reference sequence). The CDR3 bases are TGTGCCACCAGCAGAGGGCAGGGGGAGTTCCTTGGATACGAGCAGTACTTC. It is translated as CATSRGQGEFLGYEQYF.

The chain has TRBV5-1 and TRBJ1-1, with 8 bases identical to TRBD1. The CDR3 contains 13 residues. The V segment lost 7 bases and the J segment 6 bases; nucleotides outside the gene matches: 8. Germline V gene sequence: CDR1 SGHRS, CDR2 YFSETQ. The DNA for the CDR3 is TGCGCCAGCGCCGGGGGGACAGGACCTGAAGCTTTCTTT. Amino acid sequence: CASAGGTGPEAFF.

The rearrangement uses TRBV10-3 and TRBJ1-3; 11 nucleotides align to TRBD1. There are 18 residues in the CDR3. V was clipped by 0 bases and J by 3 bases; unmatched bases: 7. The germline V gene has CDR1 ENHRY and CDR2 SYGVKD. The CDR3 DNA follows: TGTGCCATCAGTGAGTCATGGACAGGGGGCCTTGGTGGAAACACCATATATTTT. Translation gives CAISESWTGGLGGNTIYF.

The CDR3 is CASSLPGASTDTQYF. The DNA for the CDR3 is TGTGCCAGCAGCTTGCCGGGGGCGAGCACAGATACGCAGTATTTT. The rearrangement joins TRBV5-4 to TRBJ2-3, with D perhaps given as TRBD1 or TRBD2 (6 bases each). The germline V and J ends were trimmed by 1 base and 0 bases, with 9 bases remaining between them. In germline, CDR1 is SGHNT, CDR2 YYREEE (reference sequence). This CDR3 has 15 amino acids.

This chain's CDR3 is CSAREMGPQHF. In nucleotides, the CDR3 is TGCAGTGCTAGAGAAATGGGGCCCCAGCATTTT. This chain connects TRBV20-1 to TRBJ1-5; unclear D gene. The ends were cut back, 0 bases at V and 9 bases at J, with 6 bases in the middle. Germline CDR1 and CDR2: DFQATT and SNEGSKA (reference sequence). The CDR3 runs 11 residues.

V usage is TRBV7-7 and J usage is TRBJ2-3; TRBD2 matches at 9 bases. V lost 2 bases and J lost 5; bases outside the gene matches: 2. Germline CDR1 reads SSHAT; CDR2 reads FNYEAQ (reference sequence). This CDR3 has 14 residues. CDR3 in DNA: TGTGCCAGCAGCTTAAATAGCGGGAGAGATACGCAGTATTTT. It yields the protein CASSLNSGRDTQYF.

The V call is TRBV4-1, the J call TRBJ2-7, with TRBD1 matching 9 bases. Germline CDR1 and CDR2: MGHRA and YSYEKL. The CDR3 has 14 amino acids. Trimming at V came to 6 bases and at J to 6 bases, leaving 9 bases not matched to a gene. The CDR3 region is CASRTLETGGEQYF. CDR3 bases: TGCGCCAGCAGGACATTAGAGACAGGGGGCGAGCAGTACTTC.

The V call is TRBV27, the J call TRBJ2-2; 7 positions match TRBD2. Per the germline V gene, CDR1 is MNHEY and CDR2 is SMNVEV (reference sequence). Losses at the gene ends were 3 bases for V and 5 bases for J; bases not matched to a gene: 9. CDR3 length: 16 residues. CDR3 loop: CASSFLMGGRTGELFF. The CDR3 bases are TGTGCCAGCAGTTTTTTAATGGGAGGGCGGACCGGGGAGCTGTTTTTT.

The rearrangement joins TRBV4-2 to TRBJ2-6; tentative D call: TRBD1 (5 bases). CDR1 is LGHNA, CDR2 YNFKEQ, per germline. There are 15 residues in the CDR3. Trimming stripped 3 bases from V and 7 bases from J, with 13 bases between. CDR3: CASSQTAPDANVLTF. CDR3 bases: TGTGCCAGCAGCCAGACAGCCCCTGATGCCAACGTCCTGACTTTC.

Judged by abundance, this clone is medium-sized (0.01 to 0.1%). The CDR3, as DNA: TGTGCCAGCGGCCTTATGGGGACTGAAGCTTTCTTT. It encodes CASGLMGTEAFF. The rearrangement joins TRBV27 to TRBJ1-1; the D is unclear. This CDR3 comprises 12 residues. Germline CDR1 MNHEY, CDR2 SMNVEV (reference sequence). V dropped 8 bases and J dropped 5 bases, with 12 bases sitting between them.

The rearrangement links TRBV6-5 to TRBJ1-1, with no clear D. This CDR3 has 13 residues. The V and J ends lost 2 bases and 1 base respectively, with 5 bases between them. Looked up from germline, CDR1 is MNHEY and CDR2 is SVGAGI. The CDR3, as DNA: TGTGCCAGCAGTTACCTTTGGAACACTGAAGCTTTCTTT. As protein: CASSYLWNTEAFF.

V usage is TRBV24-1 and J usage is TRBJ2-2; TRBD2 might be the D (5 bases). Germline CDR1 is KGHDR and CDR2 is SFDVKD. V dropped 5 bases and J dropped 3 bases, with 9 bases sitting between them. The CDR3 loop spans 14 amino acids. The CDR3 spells CATSAGVYTGELFF. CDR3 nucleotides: TGTGCCACCAGTGCCGGGGTCTACACCGGGGAGCTGTTTTTT.

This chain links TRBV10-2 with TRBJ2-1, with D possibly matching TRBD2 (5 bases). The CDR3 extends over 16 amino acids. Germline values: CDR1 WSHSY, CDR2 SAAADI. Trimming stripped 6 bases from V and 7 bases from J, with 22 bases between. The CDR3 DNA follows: TGCGCCAGCAGAGGGAGTCCCGCGTCTAGGTATAATGAGCAGTTCTTC. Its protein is CASRGSPASRYNEQFF.

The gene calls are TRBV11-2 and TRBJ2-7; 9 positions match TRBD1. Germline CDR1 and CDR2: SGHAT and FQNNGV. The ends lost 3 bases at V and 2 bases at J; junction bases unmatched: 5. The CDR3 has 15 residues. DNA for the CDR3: TGTGCCAGCAGCTTCGGACAGGGGAGCCCCTACGAGCAGTACTTC. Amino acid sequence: CASSFGQGSPYEQYF.

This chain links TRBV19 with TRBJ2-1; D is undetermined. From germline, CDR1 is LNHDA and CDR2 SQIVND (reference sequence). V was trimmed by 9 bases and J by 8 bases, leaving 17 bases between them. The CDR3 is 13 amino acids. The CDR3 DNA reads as TGTGCCAGCAACAGATCCCCACGGGATGAGCAGTTCTTC. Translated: CASNRSPRDEQFF.

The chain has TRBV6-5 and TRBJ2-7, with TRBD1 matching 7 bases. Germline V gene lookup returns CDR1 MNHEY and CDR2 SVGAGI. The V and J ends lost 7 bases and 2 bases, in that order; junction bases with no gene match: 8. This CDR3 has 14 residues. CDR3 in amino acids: CASTWTGAAYEQYF. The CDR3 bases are TGTGCCAGCACCTGGACAGGAGCAGCCTACGAGCAGTACTTC.